This T cell receptor (beta chain) was recovered during a study of T cell responses to AZD1222 COVID-19 vaccine. Remarks on this clone: Its antigen is unknown.

Study-wide points: Spike as a whole was targeted by vaccine-associated CD4 TCRs, dominant at 160-218 and 743-854. Recipients of AZD1222 seropositive at baseline numbered only 6 or 7. Reportedly, nearly half of unique spike TCRs recognized epitopes outside B.1.351/B.1.1.7 mutations.

V lost 4 bases, J lost 1 base, and 6 bases lay in between. The CDR3 is made up of 13 amino acids. Germline V lookup: CDR1 SGHTS, CDR2 YDEGEE. The protocol was immunoSEQ multiplex PCR, while the TCRdb copy is restricted to in-frame clones and leaves out a portion. The profile shows approximately 100,000 clones, roughly nine tenths of them singletons. This receptor was obtained from an adult in good health. This sample comprised peripheral blood, obtained on day 0 of AZD1222 vaccination. The rearrangement links TRBV5-8 to TRBJ1-5, with D possibly TRBD1 on 5 matching bases. This CDR3 is CASSGGSNQPQHF. CDR3 coding DNA: TGTGCCAGCAGCGGGGGGAGCAATCAGCCCCAGCATTTT.